The following is a T cell receptor (beta chain) sequence with its context. This sample is part of a study of control samples from healthy donors and cancer patients. The repertoire was sequenced with immunoSEQ multiplex PCR; TCRdb's copy has only in-frame clones and lacks some. The sample carries roughly 140,000 clones, around 90% recorded once. The sample comprised blood. The source of this sequence is a man younger than 40 in good health.

CDR3 loop: CASSLQSIYNEQFF. The CDR3 nucleotides read TGTGCCAGCAGCTTACAATCGATCTACAATGAGCAGTTCTTC. This rearrangement joins TRBV11-1 to TRBJ2-1; unclear D gene. Germline assignment: CDR1 SGHAT and CDR2 FQDESV (reference sequence). CDR3 size: 14 residues. Trimming pared 2 bases from V and 3 bases from J, leaving 8 bases between.